Sequencing of this T cell receptor beta chain was carried out in a study of somatic mutations in cytotoxic T cells in rheumatoid arthritis. For the study at large: Including V beta1+ cells that were sequenced for TCRB, some T-cell populations stained with V beta antibodies were flow-sorted at nearly 100% purity.

Comments on this clone: Antigen specificity is unknown.

V gave up 4 bases and J gave up 0 bases, with 9 bases separating them. The CDR3 is 14 residues long. Germline V CDR1 and CDR2: MNHEY, SVGAGI. Study results and caveats: Antigenic targets recognized by the expanded CD8+ clones remained undetermined.

Clones were read by immunoSEQ multiplex PCR, and TCRdb kept only the in-frame ones, dropping some. The repertoire holds some 35,000 clones, with under 85% as singletons. This receptor was obtained from a middle-aged man in good health. The specimen was CD8+ T cells sorted from blood. V usage is TRBV6-5 and J usage is TRBJ2-5; D is possibly TRBD1 or TRBD2 (5 bases each). The CDR3 DNA reads as TGTGCCAGCAGTTCGGGACGGTACCAAGAGACCCAGTACTTC. Protein sequence: CASSSGRYQETQYF.